The 14 T cell receptor beta chains below all came from one sample that was sequenced in a study of T cell changes during pregnancy in multiple sclerosis (dated by TCRdb to about 2019). Library preparation used the immunoSEQ multiplex PCR assay. TCRdb provides this immuneACCESS table in a form limited to in-frame rearrangements. Some clones are lacking; in checked studies, under half of them reflect an unresolved V gene, and why the rest are absent is not known. Across this sample there are tens of thousands of clones, with nearly 95% seen only once. The ten largest clonotypes hold roughly 0.9% of the sample. Material: peripheral blood, obtained in the second trimester of pregnancy. These receptor sequences come from a female donor in good health, enrolled as a control in a pregnancy study.

This rearrangement joins TRBV28 to TRBJ2-2; D perhaps matches TRBD2 (6 bases). Germline CDR1 is MDHEN and CDR2 is SYDVKM. Trimming left V 8 bases short and J 5 bases short, with 15 bases between. The CDR3 has 14 amino acids. The CDR3 coding sequence is TGTGCCAGCGCCGGGGGACTGAGGACCGGGGAGCTGTTTTTT. Amino acids: CASAGGLRTGELFF.

The V gene is TRBV7-2, the J gene TRBJ1-1, with 11 bases identical to TRBD1. The germline V gene encodes CDR1 SGHTA and CDR2 FQGNSA. J gave up 3 bases and V 5 bases, and 14 bases lay outside the gene matches. This CDR3 has 18 residues. The DNA for the CDR3 is TGTGCCAGCAGCCCGACCGGGACAGGGGGGGTAAGGGACACTGAAGCTTTCTTT. This translates into CASSPTGTGGVRDTEAFF.

The genes are TRBV2 and TRBJ2-3; the D is unclear. Germline-derived CDR1 and CDR2 are SNHLY and FYNNEI. V lost 4 bases, J lost 2 bases, and 7 bases lay in between. CDR3 length: 13 amino acids. The CDR3: CASSGQNTDTQYF. The DNA for the CDR3 is TGTGCCAGCAGTGGCCAGAACACAGATACGCAGTATTTT.

The chain is built from TRBV28 and TRBJ2-5; TRBD2 aligns across 9 bases. There are 14 residues in the CDR3. The V gene end was trimmed by 6 bases and the J gene end by 4 bases; junction bases not matched to a gene: 6. Looked up from germline, CDR1 is MDHEN and CDR2 is SYDVKM. CDR3 coding DNA: TGTGCCAGCAGCTTCTTAGCGGGAGTAGAGACCCAGTACTTC. This gives the protein CASSFLAGVETQYF. Looking up the rest from reference TRBV28 and TRBJ2-5 gives the full variable domain: DVKVTQSSRYLVKRTGEKVFLECVQDMDHENMFWYRQDPGLGLRLIYFSYDVKMKEKGDIPEGYSVSREKKERFSLILESASTNQTSMYLCASSFLAGVETQYFGPGTRLLVL.

This sequence joins TRBV28 and TRBJ2-2; D might be TRBD2 (6 bases). This CDR3 is built from 17 residues. Trimming pared 1 base from V and 2 bases from J, leaving 14 bases between. The germline gives CDR1 MDHEN, CDR2 SYDVKM. The CDR3 reads CASSLFIGGANTGELFF. The CDR3 coding sequence is TGTGCCAGCAGTTTATTTATCGGCGGGGCCAACACCGGGGAGCTGTTTTTT.

CDR3 sequence reads: CASSFSGRGDTQYF. CDR3 DNA sequence: TGTGCCAGCAGCTTCAGCGGGAGGGGGGATACGCAGTATTTT. The chain joins TRBV5-6 to TRBJ2-3, with 10 positions matching TRBD2. CDR3 length: 14 residues. The V and J ends lost 2 bases and 6 bases, in that order; junction bases with no gene match: 3. Germline V gene lookup returns CDR1 SGHDT and CDR2 YYEEEE.

The genes are TRBV7-6 and TRBJ2-7; 8 bases match TRBD1. Germline CDR1 and CDR2: SGHVS and FNYEAQ. CDR3 length equals 14 residues. The V gene end was trimmed by 5 bases and the J gene end by 6 bases; junction bases not matched to a gene: 9. The CDR3 bases are TGTGCCAGCAGCCGGGACAGGAGCTCACCCGAGCAGTACTTC. It codes for CASSRDRSSPEQYF.

V usage is TRBV27 and J usage is TRBJ1-5; D is unclear. Trimming pared 8 bases from V and 3 bases from J, leaving 11 bases between. The CDR3 loop spans 13 amino acids. CDR1 and CDR2 (germline): MNHEY, SMNVEV (reference sequence). The CDR3 region is CASGEAANQPQHF. The CDR3 region has the DNA TGTGCCAGCGGGGAGGCCGCCAATCAGCCCCAGCATTTT.

The gene calls are TRBV28 and TRBJ1-5; 9 positions agree with TRBD1. The CDR3 loop spans 15 amino acids. V lost 7 bases, J lost 3 bases, and 7 bases stayed unmatched. Germline values: CDR1 MDHEN, CDR2 SYDVKM. Here the CDR3 reads CASTRQGGANQPQHF. The CDR3 region has the DNA TGTGCCAGCACTCGACAGGGGGGGGCCAATCAGCCCCAGCATTTT.

This clone has a single count. The rearrangement joins TRBV7-9 to TRBJ2-1, with D unclear. Germline CDR1 reads SEHNR; CDR2 reads FQNEAQ (reference sequence). The CDR3 extends over 17 amino acids. V gave up 5 bases and J gave up 10 bases, with 27 bases separating them. CDR3 amino acids: CASSTNRGVNLMTEQFF. CDR3 in DNA: TGTGCCAGCAGCACAAATCGCGGAGTGAACCTAATGACGGAGCAGTTCTTC.

This chain links TRBV2 with TRBJ2-5, with 9 bases that match TRBD1. The germline V gene encodes CDR1 SNHLY and CDR2 FYNNEI. The V segment lost 10 bases and the J segment 2 bases; nucleotides outside the gene matches: 5. The CDR3 consists of 13 residues. CDR3 sequence reads: CAIRQGGQETQYF. For the CDR3, the DNA is TGTGCCATCCGACAGGGGGGACAAGAGACCCAGTACTTC.

The genes are TRBV5-8 and TRBJ1-5; the D is unclear. V lost 4 bases, J lost 0 bases, and 17 bases lay in between. This CDR3 region has 17 residues. The germline gives CDR1 SGHTS, CDR2 YDEGEE. This CDR3 reads CASSALDWSHSNQPQHF. In nucleotides, the CDR3 is TGTGCCAGCAGCGCCTTGGACTGGTCCCATAGCAATCAGCCCCAGCATTTT.

The chain has TRBV29-1 and TRBJ2-7, with TRBD1 matching over 7 bases. The germline V gene has CDR1 SQVTM and CDR2 ANQGSEA. The length of the CDR3 is 13 residues. V dropped 5 bases and J dropped 2; count of bases not matched to a gene: 6. CDR3 protein: CSVSGTATYEQYF. As DNA, the CDR3 is TGCAGCGTTTCCGGGACAGCCACCTACGAGCAGTACTTC.

This rearrangement joins TRBV15 to TRBJ1-5, with TRBD1 matching over 7 bases. This CDR3 is 15 amino acids long. The germline gives CDR1 LNHNV, CDR2 YYDKDF (reference sequence). The V segment lost 3 bases and the J segment 3 bases; nucleotides outside the gene matches: 5. The chain's CDR3 is CATSRTGQYNQPQHF. For the CDR3, the DNA is TGTGCCACCAGCAGGACGGGACAGTACAATCAGCCCCAGCATTTT.